This TCR beta chain is drawn from a study of blood T cell repertoires in COVID-19. Across the study: Researchers got acute and convalescent COVID-19 samples from the United States, Italy and Spain. Sources were T cells, B-cell-depleted T cells, or PBMCs; the material itself was cDNA or gDNA.

As handled by the study authors: Amplification of reference gene primers provided the estimated nucleated cell counts. Using immunoSEQ multiplex PCR, the repertoire was profiled, and TCRdb retains in-frame clones only, with some absent. V and J calls and clone size are as listed in that table; D and trimming were resolved from the DNA. The sample has roughly 320,000 clones, over 75% seen once. Germline V gene data show CDR1 as SGHRS and CDR2 as YFSETQ. The CDR3 loop spans 15 amino acids. V gave up 3 bases and J gave up 5 bases; unmatched junction bases: 10. The sequenced sample was peripheral blood. This clonotype originated in a human donor in a cohort sampled during active COVID-19. This chain uses TRBV5-1 with TRBJ2-5; 7 bases fit TRBD1. This CDR3 reads CASSYAGTAGETQYF. In DNA, the CDR3 is TGCGCCAGCAGCTACGCCGGGACAGCCGGGGAGACCCAGTACTTC.